The 9 T cell receptor beta chains below all came from one sample that was sequenced in a study of cytomegalovirus exposure and HLA in healthy donors. PCR used 60 Vbeta primers and 13 Jbeta primers. The assay was immunoSEQ multiplex PCR, and TCRdb's table has in-frame clones only and misses some. The table lists around 170,000 clones, roughly 80% of them singletons. The specimen sequenced was PBMCs. Receptor source: a man aged 45-65 years in good health and CMV-seropositive.

This chain joins TRBV4-1 and TRBJ2-1, with TRBD2 matching over 7 bases. Germline assignment: CDR1 MGHRA and CDR2 YSYEKL. CDR3 size: 15 residues. After removal of 1 base from V and 5 bases from J, the junction contained 5 bases not matched to a gene. The CDR3: CASSQVWTSDNEQFF. In DNA form, the CDR3 reads TGCGCCAGCAGCCAAGTATGGACTAGTGACAATGAGCAGTTCTTC.

This rearrangement joins TRBV2 to TRBJ1-2, with D hard to call. V lost 4 bases, J lost 8 bases, and 14 bases lay in between. The germline CDR1 and CDR2 sequences are SNHLY and FYNNEI. The length of the CDR3 is 13 residues. The CDR3 sequence: CASSVAGGGGYTF. The CDR3 DNA follows: TGTGCCAGCAGTGTGGCGGGAGGAGGAGGCTACACCTTC.

The chain recombines TRBV28 with TRBJ2-2, with unresolved D. V was cut by 1 base and J by 5 bases, with 5 bases left in between. This CDR3 has 13 amino acids. Germline V gives CDR1 MDHEN, CDR2 SYDVKM. CDR3 region: CASSLYWTGELFF. The CDR3 bases are TGTGCCAGCAGTTTATACTGGACCGGGGAGCTGTTTTTT.

On this clone itself: One end of the junction is discordant with germline, which a read error may explain. V gene TRBV7-7 combines with J gene TRBJ2-1; weak D call: TRBD2 (6 bases). Germline CDR1 is SSHAT and CDR2 is FNYEAQ (reference sequence). The CDR3 length is 15 residues. The CDR3 sequence is CASSLVLADYNEQFF. The CDR3 nucleotides are TGTGCTAGCAGCTTAGTTTTAGCGGACTACAATGAGCAGTTCTTC. Variable domain in full (rest from reference TRBV7-7 and TRBJ2-1): GAGVSQSPRYKVTKRGQDVTLRCDPISSHATLYWYQQALGQGPEFLTYFNYEAQPDKSGLPSDRFSAERPEGSISTLTIQRTEQRDSAMYRCASSLVLADYNEQFFGPGTRLTVL.

The chain couples TRBV5-1 to TRBJ1-1, with D tentatively TRBD1 (6 bases). Deletions cut 4 bases from V and 4 bases from J, with 20 bases between. The CDR3 is 16 amino acids. Germline V gene sequence: CDR1 SGHRS, CDR2 YFSETQ. The CDR3 is CASSLVPIQGGTEAFF. The DNA for the CDR3 is TGCGCCAGCAGCCTGGTACCTATACAGGGCGGCACTGAAGCTTTCTTT.

The chain links TRBV10-3 to TRBJ2-3, with a tentative D call TRBD2 (6 bases). V gave up 3 bases and J gave up 4 bases, with 20 bases separating them. The CDR3 is 17 residues long. Germline loops: CDR1 ENHRY, CDR2 SYGVKD. DNA for the CDR3: TGTGCCATCAGTGACCCCCTCGGTGGGGGGAGACCAGATACGCAGTATTTT. Translated: CAISDPLGGGRPDTQYF.

The V and J genes are TRBV11-2 and TRBJ2-7; 11 bases agree with TRBD2. This CDR3 spans 16 amino acids. J was trimmed by 1 base and V by 4 bases; bases with no gene match: 6. Germline CDR1 SGHAT, CDR2 FQNNGV. In nucleotides, the CDR3 is TGTGCCAGCAGCTCAGTGGGACTAGCGGTTTCCTACGAGCAGTACTTC. Encoded protein: CASSSVGLAVSYEQYF.

V usage is TRBV4-1 and J usage is TRBJ2-3; 8 nucleotides match TRBD1. Germline V gene data show CDR1 as MGHRA and CDR2 as YSYEKL. CDR3 length: 15 amino acids. Trimming cost V 0 bases and J 4 bases; bases outside gene matches: 3. The CDR3: CASSQEWTGPDTQYF. DNA for the CDR3: TGCGCCAGCAGCCAAGAGTGGACAGGGCCAGATACGCAGTATTTT.

The chain has TRBV7-3 and TRBJ2-1; 8 nucleotides match TRBD1. V lost 5 bases to trimming and J lost 3 bases; unmatched junction nucleotides: 6. Per the germline V gene, CDR1 is SGHTA and CDR2 is FQGTGA. The CDR3 runs 15 residues. The CDR3 region is CASSLDRADYNEQFF. The CDR3 DNA follows: TGTGCCAGCAGCCTGGACAGGGCGGACTACAATGAGCAGTTCTTC. The full variable domain, its missing parts supplied by reference TRBV7-3 and TRBJ2-1, is GAGVSQTPSNKVTEKGKYVELRCDPISGHTALYWYRQSLGQGPEFLIYFQGTGAADDSGLPNDRFFAVRPEGSVSTLKIQRTERGDSAVYLCASSLDRADYNEQFFGPGTRLTVL.